This TCR beta chain is from a study of glioma-infiltrating T cells after dendritic cell vaccination. CDR1 is SGDLS and CDR2 is YYNGEE in the germline V gene. The CDR3 extends over 16 amino acids. V was pared by 4 bases and J by 5 bases, with 10 bases of the junction left unmatched. Assay used: immunoSEQ multiplex PCR; TCRdb lists only in-frame clones, some missing. Counted here are about 95,000 clones, about 84% occurring once; the ten biggest clones make up 2.5% to 3%. This TCR was recovered from a human donor with glioblastoma. Sequences were derived from blood, sampled before dendritic cell vaccination. The V call is TRBV9, the J call TRBJ2-1; 9 nucleotides agree with TRBD2. CDR3 residues: CASSSHASGTHNEQFF. In DNA form, the CDR3 reads TGTGCCAGCAGCTCACATGCTAGCGGGACCCACAATGAGCAGTTCTTC.